The TCR beta chain described here comes from a study of T cell responses to AZD1222 COVID-19 vaccine. Study-level findings and limits: At study baseline, merely six AZD1222 recipients were seropositive. Only after the peak T cell response were repertoires sampled. Clonal diversity may have been underestimated, and the donors were mostly white British, with more females than males.

CDR3 size: 13 residues. V lost 6 bases to trimming and J lost 7 bases, with 15 bases between them. Assay: immunoSEQ multiplex PCR; the TCRdb copy retains only in-frame clones and omits some. The repertoire holds around 81,000 clones, with approximately 90% as singletons. Points on this clone: No antigen is known for it.

Some second doses came at about 4 weeks and others at about 12 weeks; these were pooled. The sample in question was peripheral blood, obtained 28 days after the second AZD1222 dose. The receptor was derived from an adult who received the AZD1222 COVID-19 vaccine. This chain connects TRBV12-3 or TRBV12-4 to TRBJ1-2; no clear D gene. CDR3 protein: CASSHRRLGGYTF. CDR3 DNA sequence: TGTGCCAGCAGCCATAGGCGCCTGGGTGGCTACACCTTC.